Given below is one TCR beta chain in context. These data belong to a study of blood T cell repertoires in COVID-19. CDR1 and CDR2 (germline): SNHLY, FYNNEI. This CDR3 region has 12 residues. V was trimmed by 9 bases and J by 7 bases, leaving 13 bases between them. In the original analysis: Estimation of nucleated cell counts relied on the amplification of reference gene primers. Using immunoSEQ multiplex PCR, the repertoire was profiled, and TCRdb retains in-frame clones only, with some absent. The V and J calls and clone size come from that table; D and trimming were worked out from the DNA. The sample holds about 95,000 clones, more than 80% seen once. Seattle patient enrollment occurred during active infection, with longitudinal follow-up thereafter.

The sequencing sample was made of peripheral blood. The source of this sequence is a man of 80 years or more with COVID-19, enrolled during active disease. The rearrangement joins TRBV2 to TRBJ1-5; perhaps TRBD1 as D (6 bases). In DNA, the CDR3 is TGTGCCAGTACAGGGTCAGGACAGCCCCAGCATTTT. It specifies CASTGSGQPQHF.